The clone carrying this T cell receptor (beta chain) showed up just a few times. This specimen belongs to a study of T-cell reconstitution after alpha-beta-depleted transplantation in children. The V end lost 4 bases, the J end lost 1 base, and 13 bases lay between the germline ends. CDR1 MDHEN and CDR2 SYDVKM come from the germline V gene. The CDR3 sequence is 15 residues long. Preparation of the TCRbeta library was carried out with unique molecular identifiers. TCRdb passed the PCR reads through MiXCR, listing each CDR3 protein once. This table holds 500,000 to 600,000 distinct CDR3 sequences, approximately 30% found once.

This TCR was sampled from a human donor who donated a stem cell graft to a child with aplastic anemia. This sequence joins TRBV28 and TRBJ1-1, with D perhaps TRBD1 (6 bases). The input for sequencing was PBMCs from the stem cell graft donor, taken from the stem cell graft. CDR3 amino acids: CASSYYRAPNTEAFF. For the CDR3, the DNA is TGTGCCAGCAGTTATTACAGGGCCCCGAACACTGAAGCTTTCTTT.